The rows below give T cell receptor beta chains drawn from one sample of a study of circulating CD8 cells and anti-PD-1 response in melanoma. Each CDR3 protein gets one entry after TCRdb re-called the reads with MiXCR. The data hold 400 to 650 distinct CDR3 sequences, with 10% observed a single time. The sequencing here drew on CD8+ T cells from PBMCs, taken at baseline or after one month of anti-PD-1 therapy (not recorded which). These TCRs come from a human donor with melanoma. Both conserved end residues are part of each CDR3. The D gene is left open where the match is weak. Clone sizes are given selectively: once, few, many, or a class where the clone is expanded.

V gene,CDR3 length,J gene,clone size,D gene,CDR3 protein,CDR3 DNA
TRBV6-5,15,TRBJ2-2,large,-,CASRWGGPINGELFF,TGTGCCAGTAGATGGGGGGGCCCGATTAACGGGGAGCTGTTTTTT
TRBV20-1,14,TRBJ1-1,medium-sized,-,CSAPPSDVVTEAFF,TGCAGTGCACCTCCCAGCGATGTGGTCACTGAAGCTTTCTTT
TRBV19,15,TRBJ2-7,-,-,CASSIGLSSSYEQYF,TGTGCCAGTAGTATCGGGCTCTCGAGCTCCTACGAGCAGTACTTC
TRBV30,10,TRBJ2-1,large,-,CAWSTGEQFF,TGTGCCTGGAGTACCGGTGAGCAGTTCTTC
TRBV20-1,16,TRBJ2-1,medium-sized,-,CSARGTSLVLYNEQFF,TGCAGTGCTAGAGGAACTAGCCTAGTCCTTTACAATGAGCAGTTCTTC
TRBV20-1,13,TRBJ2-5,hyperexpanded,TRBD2,CSARDPGGRTQYF,TGCAGTGCTAGAGACCCTGGCGGGAGGACCCAGTACTTC
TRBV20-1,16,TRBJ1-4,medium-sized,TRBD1,CSARDREGGLDEKLFF,TGCAGTGCTAGAGATCGAGAAGGGGGCCTAGATGAAAAACTGTTTTTT
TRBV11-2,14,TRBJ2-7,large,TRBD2,CASSYSGGEYEQYF,TGTGCCAGCAGTTATAGCGGGGGGGAGTACGAGCAGTACTTC
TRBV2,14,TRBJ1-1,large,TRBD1,CASSESGGPTEAFF,TGTGCCAGCAGTGAGTCAGGGGGCCCAACTGAAGCTTTCTTT
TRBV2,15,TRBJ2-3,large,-,CASRKQKSAFDTQYF,TGTGCCAGCAGGAAACAAAAGTCCGCTTTTGATACGCAGTATTTT
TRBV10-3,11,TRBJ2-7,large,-,CAISEGDEQYF,TGTGCCATCAGTGAGGGGGACGAGCAGTACTTC
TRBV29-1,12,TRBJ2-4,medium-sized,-,CSVEGQGYIQYF,TGCAGCGTTGAGGGGCAGGGGTACATTCAGTACTTC
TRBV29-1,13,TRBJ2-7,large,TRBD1,CSATDRDLYEQYF,TGCAGCGCCACGGACAGGGACCTCTACGAGCAGTACTTC
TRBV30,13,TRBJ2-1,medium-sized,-,CAWSPLRVNEQFF,TGTGCCTGGAGCCCCCTAAGGGTGAATGAGCAGTTCTTC
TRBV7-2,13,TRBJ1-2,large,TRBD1,CASSLGQGDGYTF,TGTGCCAGCAGCTTAGGACAGGGGGATGGCTACACCTTC
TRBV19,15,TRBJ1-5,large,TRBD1,CASISGQGDNQPQHF,TGTGCCAGTATCTCGGGACAGGGGGACAATCAGCCCCAGCATTTT
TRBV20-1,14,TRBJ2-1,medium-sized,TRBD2,CSAHRTSGGNEQFF,TGCAGTGCCCACCGGACTAGCGGCGGGAATGAGCAGTTCTTC
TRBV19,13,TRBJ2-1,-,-,CASSHLGSNEQFF,TGTGCCAGTAGCCACCTCGGTAGCAATGAGCAGTTCTTC
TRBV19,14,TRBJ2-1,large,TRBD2,CASTRGDGDNEQFF,TGTGCCAGTACCCGGGGGGACGGGGACAATGAGCAGTTCTTC
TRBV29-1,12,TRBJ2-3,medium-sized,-,CSVGTDEHTQYF,TGCAGCGTTGGGACAGATGAACATACGCAGTATTTT
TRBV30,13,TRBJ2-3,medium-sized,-,CAWDRTNTDTQYF,TGTGCCTGGGACAGGACAAACACAGATACGCAGTATTTT
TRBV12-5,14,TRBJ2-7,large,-,CASGPGGGTYEQYF,TGTGCTAGTGGCCCAGGGGGAGGGACCTACGAGCAGTACTTC
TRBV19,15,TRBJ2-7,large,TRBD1,CASGAAGGSNNEQYF,TGTGCCAGTGGAGCGGCAGGGGGAAGCAACAACGAGCAGTACTTC
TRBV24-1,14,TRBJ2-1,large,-,CATSDTSSYNEQFF,TGTGCCACCAGTGATACAAGCTCCTACAATGAGCAGTTCTTC
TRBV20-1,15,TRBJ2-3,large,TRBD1,CSARPDRGFTDTQYF,TGCAGTGCTAGACCTGACAGGGGGTTCACAGATACGCAGTATTTT
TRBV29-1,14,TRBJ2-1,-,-,CSVVDGSSYNEQFF,TGCAGCGTTGTGGACGGGAGCTCCTACAATGAGCAGTTCTTC
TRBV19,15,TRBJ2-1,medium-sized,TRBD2,CASSRTSGGAEEQFF,TGTGCCAGTAGTAGGACTAGCGGGGGGGCCGAGGAGCAGTTCTTC
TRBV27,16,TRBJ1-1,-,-,CASSLNPTTANSEAFF,TGTGCCAGCAGTTTAAACCCTACGACTGCGAACTCTGAAGCTTTCTTT
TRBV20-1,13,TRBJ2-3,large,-,CSAGGPITDTQYF,TGCAGTGCTGGGGGGCCGATCACAGATACGCAGTATTTT
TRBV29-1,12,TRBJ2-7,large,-,CSVELPSLEQYF,TGCAGCGTTGAACTCCCCTCGTTAGAGCAGTACTTC
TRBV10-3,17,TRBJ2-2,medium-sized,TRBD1,CAIRTLRDRSNTGELFF,TGTGCCATCAGAACACTCCGGGACAGATCGAACACCGGGGAGCTGTTTTTT
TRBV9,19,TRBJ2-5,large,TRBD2,CASSSPREEASGGQETQYF,TGTGCCAGCAGCTCGCCACGGGAGGAGGCTAGCGGGGGGCAAGAGACCCAGTACTTC
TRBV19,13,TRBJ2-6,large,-,CASSPSGANVLTF,TGTGCCAGTAGTCCCTCAGGGGCCAACGTCCTGACTTTC
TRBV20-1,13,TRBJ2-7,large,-,CSARSPLGAEQYF,TGCAGTGCTAGATCCCCGTTGGGGGCTGAGCAGTACTTC
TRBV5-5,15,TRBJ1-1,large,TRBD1,CASSPWTGGNTEAFF,TGTGCCAGCAGCCCGTGGACAGGGGGGAACACTGAAGCTTTCTTT
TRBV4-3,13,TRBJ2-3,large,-,CASSPAAGDTQYF,TGCGCCAGCAGCCCGGCGGCGGGCGATACGCAGTATTTT
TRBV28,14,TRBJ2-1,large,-,CASSLGRGNNEQFF,TGTGCCAGCAGTTTGGGTCGGGGAAACAATGAGCAGTTCTTC
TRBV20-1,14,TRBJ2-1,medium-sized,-,CSARLVEVHNEQFF,TGCAGTGCTAGGTTGGTGGAGGTTCACAATGAGCAGTTCTTC
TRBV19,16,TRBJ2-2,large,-,CASAVWGEPNTGELFF,TGTGCCAGCGCCGTATGGGGGGAGCCGAACACCGGGGAGCTGTTTTTT
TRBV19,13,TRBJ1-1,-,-,CASSIFGDTEAFF,TGTGCCAGTAGTATTTTTGGGGACACTGAAGCTTTCTTT
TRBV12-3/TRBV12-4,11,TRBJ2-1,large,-,CASSSYNEQFF,TGTGCCAGCAGCTCCTACAATGAGCAGTTCTTC
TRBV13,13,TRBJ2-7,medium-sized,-,CASSLGGSYEQYF,TGTGCCAGCAGCTTGGGGGGTTCCTACGAGCAGTACTTC
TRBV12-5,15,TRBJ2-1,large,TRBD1,CASGPGQGFRNEQFF,TGTGCTAGTGGCCCGGGACAGGGATTCCGCAATGAGCAGTTCTTC
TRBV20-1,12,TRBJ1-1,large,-,CSAREPNTEAFF,TGCAGTGCTAGAGAGCCGAACACTGAAGCTTTCTTT
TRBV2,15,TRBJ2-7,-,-,CASLVDRTNSYEQYF,TGTGCCAGCCTTGTCGACAGGACCAACTCCTACGAGCAGTACTTC
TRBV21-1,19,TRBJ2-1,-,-,CASSKVRGREGAVDNEQSF,TGTGCCAGCAGCAAAGTCAGGGGAAGAGAGGGAGCGGTTGACAATGAGCAGTCCTTC